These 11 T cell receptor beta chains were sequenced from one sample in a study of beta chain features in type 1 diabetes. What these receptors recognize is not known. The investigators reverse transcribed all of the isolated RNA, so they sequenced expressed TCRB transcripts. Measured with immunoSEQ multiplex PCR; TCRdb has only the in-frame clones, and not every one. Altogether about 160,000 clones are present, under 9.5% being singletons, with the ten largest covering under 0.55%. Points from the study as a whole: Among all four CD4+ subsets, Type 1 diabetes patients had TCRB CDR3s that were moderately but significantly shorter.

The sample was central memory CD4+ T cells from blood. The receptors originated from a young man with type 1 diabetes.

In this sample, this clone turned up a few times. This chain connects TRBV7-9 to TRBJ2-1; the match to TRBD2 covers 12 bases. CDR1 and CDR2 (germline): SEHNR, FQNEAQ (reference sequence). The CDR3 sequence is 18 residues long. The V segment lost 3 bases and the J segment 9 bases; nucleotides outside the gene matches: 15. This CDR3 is CASSFPPRLAGAHSEQFF. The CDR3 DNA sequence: TGTGCCAGCAGCTTCCCCCCCAGACTAGCGGGAGCTCATAGTGAGCAGTTCTTC. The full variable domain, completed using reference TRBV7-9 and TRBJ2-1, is DTGVSQNPRHKITKRGQNVTFRCDPISEHNRLYWYRQTLGQGPEFLTYFQNEAQLEKSRLLSDRFSAERPKGSFSTLEIQRTEQGDSAMYLCASSFPPRLAGAHSEQFFGPGTRLTVL.

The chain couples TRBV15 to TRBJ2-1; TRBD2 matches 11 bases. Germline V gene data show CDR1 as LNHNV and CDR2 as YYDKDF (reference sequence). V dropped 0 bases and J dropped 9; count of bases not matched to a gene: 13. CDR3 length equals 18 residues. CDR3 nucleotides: TGTGCCACCAGCAGAGATCTCGGCCTAGCGGGGGGAACTAGTGAGCAGTTCTTC. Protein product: CATSRDLGLAGGTSEQFF.

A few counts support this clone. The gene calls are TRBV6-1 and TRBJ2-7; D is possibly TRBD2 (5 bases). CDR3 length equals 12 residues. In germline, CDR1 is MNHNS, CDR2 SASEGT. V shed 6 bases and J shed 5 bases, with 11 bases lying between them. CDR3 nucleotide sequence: TGTGCCAGCAGCTTTCCGGAGGACGAGCAGTACTTC. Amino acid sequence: CASSFPEDEQYF.

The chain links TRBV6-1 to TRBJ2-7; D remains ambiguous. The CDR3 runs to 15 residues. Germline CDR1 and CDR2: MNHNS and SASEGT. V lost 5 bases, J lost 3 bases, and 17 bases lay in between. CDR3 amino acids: CASSIRPEILYEQYF. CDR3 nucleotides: TGTGCCAGCAGTATTAGGCCGGAGATCCTCTACGAGCAGTACTTC.

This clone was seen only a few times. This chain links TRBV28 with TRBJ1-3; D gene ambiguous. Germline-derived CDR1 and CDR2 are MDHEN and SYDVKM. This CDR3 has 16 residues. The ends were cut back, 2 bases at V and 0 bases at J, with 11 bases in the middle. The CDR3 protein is CASSLGRSISGNTIYF. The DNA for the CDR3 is TGTGCCAGCAGTTTAGGCAGGTCAATCTCTGGAAACACCATATATTTT. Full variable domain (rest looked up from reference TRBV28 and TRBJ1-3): DVKVTQSSRYLVKRTGEKVFLECVQDMDHENMFWYRQDPGLGLRLIYFSYDVKMKEKGDIPEGYSVSREKKERFSLILESASTNQTSMYLCASSLGRSISGNTIYFGEGSWLTVV.

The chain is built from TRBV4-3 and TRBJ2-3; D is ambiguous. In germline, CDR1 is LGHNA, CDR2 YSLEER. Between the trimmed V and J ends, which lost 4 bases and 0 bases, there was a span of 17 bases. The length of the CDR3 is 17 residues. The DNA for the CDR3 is TGCGCCAGCAGCCTGGTAGTCGGTGGGCCTAGCACAGATACGCAGTATTTT. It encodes CASSLVVGGPSTDTQYF.

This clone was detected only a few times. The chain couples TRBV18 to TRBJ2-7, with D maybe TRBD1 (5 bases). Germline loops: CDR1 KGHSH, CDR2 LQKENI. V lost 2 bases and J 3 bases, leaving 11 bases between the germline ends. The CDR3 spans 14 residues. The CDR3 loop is CASSPRGGYYEQYF. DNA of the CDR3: TGTGCCAGCTCACCAAGGGGTGGGTACTACGAGCAGTACTTC.

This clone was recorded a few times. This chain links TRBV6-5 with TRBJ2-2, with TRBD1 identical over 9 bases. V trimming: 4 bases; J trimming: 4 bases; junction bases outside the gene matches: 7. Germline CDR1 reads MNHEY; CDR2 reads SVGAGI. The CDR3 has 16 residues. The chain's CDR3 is CASSSQGARGTGELFF. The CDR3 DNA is TGTGCCAGCAGTTCACAGGGGGCGAGGGGCACCGGGGAGCTGTTTTTT.

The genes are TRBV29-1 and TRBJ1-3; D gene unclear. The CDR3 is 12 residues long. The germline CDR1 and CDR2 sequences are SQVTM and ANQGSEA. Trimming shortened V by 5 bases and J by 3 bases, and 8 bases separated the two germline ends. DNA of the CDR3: TGCAGCGTTAGTGAGTTTGGAAACACCATATATTTT. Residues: CSVSEFGNTIYF.

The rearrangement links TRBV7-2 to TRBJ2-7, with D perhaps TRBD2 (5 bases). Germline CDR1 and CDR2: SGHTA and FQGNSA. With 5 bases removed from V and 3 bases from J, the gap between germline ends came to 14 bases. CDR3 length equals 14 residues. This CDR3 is CASSLSTTHYEQYF. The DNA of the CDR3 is TGTGCCAGCAGCCTTTCGACTACCCACTACGAGCAGTACTTC.

CDR3 region: CASTLPGGGTLHF. CDR3 DNA sequence: TGTGCCAGCACGCTACCAGGCGGGGGGACCCTCCACTTT. J is TRBJ1-6 and V is TRBV7-2; maybe TRBD1 (5 bases). Trimming removed 7 bases at V and 14 bases at J, with 18 bases between. This CDR3 is 13 amino acids long. Germline-derived CDR1 and CDR2 are SGHTA and FQGNSA.